This TCR beta chain stems from a study of human T cells and chemical hapten exposure. General study points: Among expanded TCRs, significantly more large CDR3 similarity clusters formed than among controls.

TCRdb processed the RACE reads anew with MiXCR; each CDR3 protein has one entry. Here the sample spans some 400,000 distinct CDR3 sequences, approximately 5.1% being singletons. Time point denoted: pre-sensitization, week 0. Treatment in this sample: therapeutic diphenylcyclopropenone sensitization with weekly scalp DPC. The table lists this clonotype with a few counts. Its cognate antigen is unknown. The material was whole blood, obtained in connection with sensitization to the hapten diphenylcyclopropenone (DPC). This clonotype was obtained from a woman between 50 and 59 years old with alopecia areata. Some clones in this sample may be carry-over from other donors' samples.

The CDR3 sequence is CSAFRTGTRETQYF. The CDR3 DNA follows: TGCAGTGCTTTTCGGACAGGGACTAGGGAGACCCAGTACTTC. This sequence joins TRBV20-1 and TRBJ2-5; D tentatively fits TRBD1 or TRBD2 (8 bases each). The length of the CDR3 is 14 residues. V was cut by 5 bases and J by 5 bases, with 18 bases left in between. Germline V gene sequence: CDR1 DFQATT, CDR2 SNEGSKA (reference sequence).